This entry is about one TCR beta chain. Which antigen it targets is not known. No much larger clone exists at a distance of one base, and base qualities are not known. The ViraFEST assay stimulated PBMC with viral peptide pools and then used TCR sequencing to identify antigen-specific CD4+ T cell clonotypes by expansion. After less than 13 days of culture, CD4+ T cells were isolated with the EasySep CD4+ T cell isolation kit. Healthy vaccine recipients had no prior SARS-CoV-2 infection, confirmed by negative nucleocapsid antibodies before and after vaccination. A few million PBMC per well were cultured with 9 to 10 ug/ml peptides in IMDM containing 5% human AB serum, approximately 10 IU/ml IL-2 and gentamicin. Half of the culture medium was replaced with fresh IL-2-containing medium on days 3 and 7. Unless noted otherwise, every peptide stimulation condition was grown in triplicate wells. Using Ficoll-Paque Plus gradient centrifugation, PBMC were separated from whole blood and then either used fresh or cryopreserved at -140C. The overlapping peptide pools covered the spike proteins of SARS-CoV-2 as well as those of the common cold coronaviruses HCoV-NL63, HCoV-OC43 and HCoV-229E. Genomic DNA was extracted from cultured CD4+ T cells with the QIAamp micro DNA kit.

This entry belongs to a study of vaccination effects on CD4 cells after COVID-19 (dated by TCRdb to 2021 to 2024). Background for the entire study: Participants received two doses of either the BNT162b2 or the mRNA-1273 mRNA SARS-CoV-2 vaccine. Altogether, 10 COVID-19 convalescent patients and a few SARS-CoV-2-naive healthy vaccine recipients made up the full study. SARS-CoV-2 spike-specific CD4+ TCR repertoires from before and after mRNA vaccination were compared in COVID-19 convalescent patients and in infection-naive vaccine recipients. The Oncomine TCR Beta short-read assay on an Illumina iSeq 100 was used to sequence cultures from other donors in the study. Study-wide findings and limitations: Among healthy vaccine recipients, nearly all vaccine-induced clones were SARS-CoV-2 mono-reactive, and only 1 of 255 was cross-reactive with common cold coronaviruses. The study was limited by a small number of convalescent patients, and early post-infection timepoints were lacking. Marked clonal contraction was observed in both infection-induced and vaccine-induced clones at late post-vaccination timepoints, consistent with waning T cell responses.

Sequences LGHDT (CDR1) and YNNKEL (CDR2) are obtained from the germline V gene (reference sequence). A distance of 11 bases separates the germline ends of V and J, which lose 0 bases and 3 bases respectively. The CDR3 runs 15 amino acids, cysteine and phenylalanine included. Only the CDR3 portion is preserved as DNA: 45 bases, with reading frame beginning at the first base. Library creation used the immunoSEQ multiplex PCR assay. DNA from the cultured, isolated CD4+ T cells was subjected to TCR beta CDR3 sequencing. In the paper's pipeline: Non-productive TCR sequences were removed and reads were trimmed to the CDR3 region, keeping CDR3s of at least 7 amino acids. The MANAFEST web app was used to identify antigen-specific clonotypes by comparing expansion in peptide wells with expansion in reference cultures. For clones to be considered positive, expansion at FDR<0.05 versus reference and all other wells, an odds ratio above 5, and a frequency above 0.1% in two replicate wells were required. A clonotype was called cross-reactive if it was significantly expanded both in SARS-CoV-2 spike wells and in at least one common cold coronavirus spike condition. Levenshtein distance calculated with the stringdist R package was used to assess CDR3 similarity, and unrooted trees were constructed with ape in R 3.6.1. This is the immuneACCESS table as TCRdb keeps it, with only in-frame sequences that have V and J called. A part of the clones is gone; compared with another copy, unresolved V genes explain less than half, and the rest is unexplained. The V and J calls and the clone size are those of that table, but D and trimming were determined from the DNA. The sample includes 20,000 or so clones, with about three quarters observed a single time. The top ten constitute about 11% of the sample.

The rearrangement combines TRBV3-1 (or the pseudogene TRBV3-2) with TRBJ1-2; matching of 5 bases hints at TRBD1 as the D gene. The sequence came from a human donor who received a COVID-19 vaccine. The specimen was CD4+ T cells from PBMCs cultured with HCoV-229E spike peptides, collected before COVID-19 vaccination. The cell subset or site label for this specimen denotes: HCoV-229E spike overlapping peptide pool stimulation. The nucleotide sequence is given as TGTGCCAGCAGCCAAGAGGGGGGGGATTACTATGGCTACACCTTC. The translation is CASSQEGGDYYGYTF.